This TCR beta chain comes out of a study of cytomegalovirus exposure and HLA in healthy donors. On the study more broadly: Most donors, 81% of more than 300 genotyped, fell in the Caucasian-associated ancestry cluster. Study-wide results and caveats: In a later analysis, a missense DCLRE1C variant was linked to TCR beta V- and J-gene trimming. HLA restriction was apparent for most CMV-associated TCR beta chains in a later analysis.

The sample holds a few counts of this clone. Its target is unknown. The PCR ran on 60 Vbeta and 13 Jbeta primers. Profiled with immunoSEQ multiplex PCR; TCRdb holds only in-frame clones, not every one. There are about 140,000 clones in the sample; around 83% occur only once, and 3.5% to 5% lies in the top ten. This CDR3 contains 15 residues. Germline V gene sequence: CDR1 SGHRS, CDR2 YFSETQ. The V gene lost 6 bases and the J gene lost 4 bases, with 16 bases spanning the gap. This chain links TRBV5-1 with TRBJ2-2, with a weak D call TRBD2 (6 bases). This receptor was identified in a man aged 35 to 55 in good health and CMV-seropositive. Sequencing was done on a sample of PBMCs. The CDR3: CASTLEVEGTGELFF. CDR3 sequence (DNA): TGCGCCAGCACTCTCGAAGTGGAGGGCACCGGGGAGCTGTTTTTT.